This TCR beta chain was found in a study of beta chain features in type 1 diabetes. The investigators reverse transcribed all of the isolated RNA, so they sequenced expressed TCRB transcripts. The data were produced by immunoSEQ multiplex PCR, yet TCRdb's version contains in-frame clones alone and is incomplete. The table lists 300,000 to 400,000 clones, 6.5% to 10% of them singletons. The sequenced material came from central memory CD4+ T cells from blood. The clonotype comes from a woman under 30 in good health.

The CDR3 protein is CASKFSTGRAYEQYF. The CDR3 nucleotides read TGTGCCAGCAAATTTTCGACGGGACGGGCGTACGAGCAGTACTTC. The rearrangement uses TRBV6-1 and TRBJ2-7; possibly TRBD1 or TRBD2 for D (5 bases each). Trimming cost V 7 bases and J 4 bases, with 20 bases left between them. The CDR3 is 15 residues long. Germline CDR1 and CDR2: MNHNS and SASEGT.